These 6 T cell receptor beta chains share one sample of origin, sequenced in a study of PD-1 blockade in classical Hodgkin lymphoma. Time point of the sample: cycle 4 day 1 (C4D1), after less than seven weeks of nivolumab. Autologous stem cell transplantation was followed by relapse in every patient, and brentuximab vedotin exposure varied. The study purified CD4+ T cells from thawed PBMCs using magnetic negative selection. Profiled with immunoSEQ multiplex PCR; TCRdb holds only in-frame clones, not every one. The data contain fewer than 30,000 clones, under 80% of them singletons. Sample: CD4+ T cells from blood, taken before the fourth cycle of nivolumab. These receptors were collected from a human donor with classical Hodgkin lymphoma.

The CDR3 protein is CASSGTPDSRPEKLFF. CDR3 in DNA: TGTGCCAGCAGCGGCACACCGGACAGCCGACCTGAAAAACTGTTTTTT. V and J are TRBV9 and TRBJ1-4; D is perhaps TRBD1 (6 bases). Germline V gives CDR1 SGDLS, CDR2 YYNGEE. The CDR3 loop spans 16 amino acids. The V end was cut by 3 bases, the J end by 7 bases, with 19 bases between.

This clone was recorded once. The chain couples TRBV29-1 to TRBJ2-5; D assignment may be TRBD1 or TRBD2 (5 bases each). The CDR3 consists of 16 residues. Trimming removed 0 bases at V and 5 bases at J, with 19 bases between. Germline CDR1 SQVTM, CDR2 ANQGSEA. CDR3 in DNA: TGCAGCGTTGAAGAACCCAGGGCTACTGGGACCGAGACCCAGTACTTC. This sequence encodes CSVEEPRATGTETQYF. Complete variable domain (other parts from reference TRBV29-1 and TRBJ2-5): SAVISQKPSRDICQRGTSLTIQCQVDSQVTMMFWYRQQPGQSLTLIATANQGSEATYESGFVIDKFPISRPNLTFSTLTVSNMSPEDSSIYLCSVEEPRATGTETQYFGPGTRLLVL.

The chain is built from TRBV5-1 and TRBJ1-1, with TRBD1 identical over 8 bases. The CDR3 totals 13 residues. CDR1 is SGHRS and CDR2 is YFSETQ in the germline V gene. V lost 5 bases, J lost 4 bases, and 4 bases stayed unmatched. DNA for the CDR3: TGCGCCAGCAGATTGACAGGGGCCACTGAAGCTTTCTTT. Amino acids: CASRLTGATEAFF. The full variable domain, completed using reference TRBV5-1 and TRBJ1-1, is KAGVTQTPRYLIKTRGQQVTLSCSPISGHRSVSWYQQTPGQGLQFLFEYFSETQRNKGNFPGRFSGRQFSNSRSEMNVSTLELGDSALYLCASRLTGATEAFFGQGTRLTVV.

The V gene is TRBV5-6, the J gene TRBJ2-7; 15 bases fit TRBD2. J lost 4 bases, V lost 4 bases, and 12 bases had no gene match. The CDR3 has 18 residues. Looked up from germline, CDR1 is SGHDT and CDR2 is YYEEEE. In DNA form, the CDR3 reads TGTGCCAGCAGCCACTTCGGACTAGCGGGAGGGGTTGAGTACGAGCAGTACTTC. Its protein is CASSHFGLAGGVEYEQYF. The entire variable domain, with the rest obtained from reference TRBV5-6 and TRBJ2-7, is as follows: DAGVTQSPTHLIKTRGQQVTLRCSPKSGHDTVSWYQQALGQGPQFIFQYYEEEERQRGNFPDRFSGHQFPNYSSELNVNALLLGDSALYLCASSHFGLAGGVEYEQYFGPGTRLTVT.

The chain is built from TRBV7-3 and TRBJ1-1, with TRBD1 matching over 7 bases. J lost 1 base, V lost 3 bases, and 2 bases had no gene match. The CDR3 runs to 14 residues. Germline V gene data show CDR1 as SGHTA and CDR2 as FQGTGA. The CDR3 sequence: CASSLTGQNTEAFF. The DNA for the CDR3 is TGTGCCAGCAGCTTGACAGGGCAGAACACTGAAGCTTTCTTT.

The V call is TRBV27, the J call TRBJ2-7, with TRBD2 matching over 11 bases. V was clipped by 6 bases and J by 2 bases; unmatched bases: 6. The germline V gene has CDR1 MNHEY and CDR2 SMNVEV (reference sequence). The CDR3 runs to 15 residues. The CDR3, as DNA: TGTGCCAGCAGCGCGACTAGCGGGAAGCCCTACGAGCAGTACTTC. Translated: CASSATSGKPYEQYF.